The T cell receptor beta chain described here comes from a study of shared clonotypes between healthy human individuals. Naive-designated CD8 cells lacked CD45RO, were positively enriched for CCR7, and omitted terminally differentiated effector memory CD45RA+ cells. On this clone: Its target is unknown.

CDR1 WSHSY and CDR2 SAAADI come from the germline V gene. The CDR3 is made up of 14 amino acids. Trimming pared 6 bases from V and 3 bases from J, leaving 11 bases between. Libraries were prepared by immunoSEQ multiplex PCR; TCRdb keeps only in-frame clonotypes and omits some of them. Of about 2.2 million clones listed, about 93% are singletons. Findings of the study overall: Larger estimated richness was generally seen in naive subsets than in memory subsets.

Sequencing was performed on naive CD8+ T cells from PBMCs. The rearrangement joins TRBV10-2 to TRBJ2-2; a weak D match, TRBD2 (5 bases). The receptor's source is a young man in good health. Some clones in this sample may be carry-over from other donors' samples. CDR3 sequence: CASREASDTGELFF. Written as DNA, the CDR3 is TGCGCCAGCAGGGAGGCTAGTGACACCGGGGAGCTGTTTTTT.